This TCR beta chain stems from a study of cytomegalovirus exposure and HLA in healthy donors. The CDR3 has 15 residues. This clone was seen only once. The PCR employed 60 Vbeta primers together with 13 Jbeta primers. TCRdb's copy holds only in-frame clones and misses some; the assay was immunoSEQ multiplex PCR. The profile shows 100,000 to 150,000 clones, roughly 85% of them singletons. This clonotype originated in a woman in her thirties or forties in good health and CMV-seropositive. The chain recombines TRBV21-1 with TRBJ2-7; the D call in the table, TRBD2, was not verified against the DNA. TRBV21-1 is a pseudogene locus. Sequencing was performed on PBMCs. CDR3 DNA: TGTGCCAGCAGCCCCAGAGGTAGCGAGTGGTACGAGCAGTACTTC. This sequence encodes CASSPRGSEWYEQYF.